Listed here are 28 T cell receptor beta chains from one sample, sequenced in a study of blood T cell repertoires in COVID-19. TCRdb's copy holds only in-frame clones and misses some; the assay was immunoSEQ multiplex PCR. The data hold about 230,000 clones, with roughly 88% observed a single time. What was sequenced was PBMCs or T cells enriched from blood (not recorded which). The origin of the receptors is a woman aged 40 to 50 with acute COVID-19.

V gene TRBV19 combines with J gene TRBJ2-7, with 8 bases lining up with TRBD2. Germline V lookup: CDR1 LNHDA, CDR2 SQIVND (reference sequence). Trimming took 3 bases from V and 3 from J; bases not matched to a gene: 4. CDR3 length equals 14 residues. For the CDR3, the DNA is TGTGCCAGTAGTATGAAGCGGGGGAGCTACGAGCAGTACTTC. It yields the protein CASSMKRGSYEQYF.

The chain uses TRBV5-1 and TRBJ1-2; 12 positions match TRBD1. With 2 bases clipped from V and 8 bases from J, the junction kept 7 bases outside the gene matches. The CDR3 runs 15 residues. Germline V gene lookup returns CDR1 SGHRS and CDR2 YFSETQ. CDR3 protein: CASSFAGQGAEGYTF. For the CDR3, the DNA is TGCGCCAGCAGCTTTGCGGGACAGGGGGCCGAGGGCTACACCTTC.

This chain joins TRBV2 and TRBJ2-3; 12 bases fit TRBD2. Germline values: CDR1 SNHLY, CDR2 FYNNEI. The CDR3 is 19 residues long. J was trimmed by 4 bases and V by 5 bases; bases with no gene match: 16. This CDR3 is CASSPTTFWTSGKADTQYF. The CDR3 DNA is TGTGCCAGCAGTCCAACCACCTTCTGGACTAGCGGGAAGGCAGATACGCAGTATTTT.

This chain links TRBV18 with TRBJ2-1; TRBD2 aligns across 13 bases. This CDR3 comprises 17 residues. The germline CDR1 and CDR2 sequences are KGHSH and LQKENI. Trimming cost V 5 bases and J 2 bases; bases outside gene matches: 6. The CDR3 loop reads CASSLLAGGPAYNEQFF. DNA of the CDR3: TGTGCCAGCTCATTACTAGCGGGAGGGCCCGCCTACAATGAGCAGTTCTTC.

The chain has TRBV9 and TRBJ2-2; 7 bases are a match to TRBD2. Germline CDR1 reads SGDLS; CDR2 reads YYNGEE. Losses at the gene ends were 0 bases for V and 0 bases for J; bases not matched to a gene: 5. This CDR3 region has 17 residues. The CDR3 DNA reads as TGTGCCAGCAGCGTAGATCCAGGGACTACGAACACCGGGGAGCTGTTTTTT. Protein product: CASSVDPGTTNTGELFF.

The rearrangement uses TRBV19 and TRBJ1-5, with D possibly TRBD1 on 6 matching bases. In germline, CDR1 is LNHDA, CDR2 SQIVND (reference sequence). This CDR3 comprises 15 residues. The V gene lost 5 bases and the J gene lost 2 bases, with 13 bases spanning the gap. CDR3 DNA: TGTGCCAGTAGTTTACAGGGAAAAGGCAATCAGCCCCAGCATTTT. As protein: CASSLQGKGNQPQHF. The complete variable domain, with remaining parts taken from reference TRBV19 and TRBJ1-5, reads DGGITQSPKYLFRKEGQNVTLSCEQNLNHDAMYWYRQDPGQGLRLIYYSQIVNDFQKGDIAEGYSVSREKKESFPLTVTSAQKNPTAFYLCASSLQGKGNQPQHFGDGTRLSIL.

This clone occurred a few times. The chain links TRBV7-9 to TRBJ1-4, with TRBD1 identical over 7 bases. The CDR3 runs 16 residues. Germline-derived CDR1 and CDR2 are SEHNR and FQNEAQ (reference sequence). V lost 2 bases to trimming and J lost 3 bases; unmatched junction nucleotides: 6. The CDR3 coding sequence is TGTGCCAGCAGCTTAACAGGGGCGGCAGCTAATGAAAAACTGTTTTTT. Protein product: CASSLTGAAANEKLFF.

The CDR3 protein is CASSPQGSHTGELFF. DNA of the CDR3: TGTGCCAGCAGTCCCCAGGGGTCACACACCGGGGAGCTGTTTTTT. V is TRBV7-9 and J is TRBJ2-2; possibly TRBD1 for D (6 bases). The germline gives CDR1 SEHNR, CDR2 FQNEAQ (reference sequence). There are 15 residues in the CDR3. The V and J ends lost 6 bases and 3 bases respectively, with 14 bases between them.

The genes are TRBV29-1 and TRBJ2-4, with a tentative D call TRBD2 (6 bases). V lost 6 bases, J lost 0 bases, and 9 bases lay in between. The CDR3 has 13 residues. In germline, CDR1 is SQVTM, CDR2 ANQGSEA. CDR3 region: CSVGGEAKNIQYF. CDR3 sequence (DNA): TGCAGCGTGGGGGGAGAAGCCAAAAACATTCAGTACTTC.

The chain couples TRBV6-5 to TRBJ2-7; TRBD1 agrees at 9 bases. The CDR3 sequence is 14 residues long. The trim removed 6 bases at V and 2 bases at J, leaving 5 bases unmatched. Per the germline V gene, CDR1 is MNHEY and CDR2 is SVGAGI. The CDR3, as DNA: TGTGCCAGCAGCGAGGACAGGGGTACCTACGAGCAGTACTTC. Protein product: CASSEDRGTYEQYF.

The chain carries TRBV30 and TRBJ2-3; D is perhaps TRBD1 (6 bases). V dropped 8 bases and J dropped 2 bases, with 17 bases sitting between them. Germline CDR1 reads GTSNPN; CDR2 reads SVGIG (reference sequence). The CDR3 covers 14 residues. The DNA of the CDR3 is TGTGCCGGATATCAGGGGCTGCTCACAGATACGCAGTATTTT. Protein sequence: CAGYQGLLTDTQYF.

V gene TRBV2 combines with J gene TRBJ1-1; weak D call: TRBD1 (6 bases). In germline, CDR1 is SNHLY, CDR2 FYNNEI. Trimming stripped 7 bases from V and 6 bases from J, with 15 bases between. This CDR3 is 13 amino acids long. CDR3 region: CASNGGGPPEAFF. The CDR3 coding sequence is TGTGCCAGCAATGGCGGGGGCCCCCCTGAAGCTTTCTTT.

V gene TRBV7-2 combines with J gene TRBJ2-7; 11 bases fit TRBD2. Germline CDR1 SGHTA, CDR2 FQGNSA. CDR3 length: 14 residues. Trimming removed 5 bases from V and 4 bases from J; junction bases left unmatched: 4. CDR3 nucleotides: TGTGCCAGCAGCCTTAGCGGGGGGGCTTACGAGCAGTACTTC. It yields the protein CASSLSGGAYEQYF.

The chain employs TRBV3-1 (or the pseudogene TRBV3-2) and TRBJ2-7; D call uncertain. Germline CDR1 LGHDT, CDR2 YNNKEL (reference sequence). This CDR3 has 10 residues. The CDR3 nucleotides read TGTGCCAGCAGCCAAGAATATAAGCACGTC. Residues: CASSQEYKHV.

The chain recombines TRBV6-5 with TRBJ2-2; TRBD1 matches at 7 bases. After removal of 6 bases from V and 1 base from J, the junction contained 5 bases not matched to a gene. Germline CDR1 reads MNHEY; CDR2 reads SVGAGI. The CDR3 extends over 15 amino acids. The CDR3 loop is CASSRDSRNTGELFF. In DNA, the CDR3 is TGTGCCAGCAGCCGGGACAGCAGGAACACCGGGGAGCTGTTTTTT.

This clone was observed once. CDR3 region: CATSRDLAGEAFF. In nucleotides, the CDR3 is TGTGCCACCAGCAGAGATCTGGCTGGTGAAGCTTTCTTT. The chain combines TRBV15 with TRBJ1-1; D gene uncertain. Between the trimmed V and J ends, which lost 0 bases and 7 bases, there was a span of 9 bases. The germline V gene encodes CDR1 LNHNV and CDR2 YYDKDF (reference sequence). The CDR3 length is 13 residues.

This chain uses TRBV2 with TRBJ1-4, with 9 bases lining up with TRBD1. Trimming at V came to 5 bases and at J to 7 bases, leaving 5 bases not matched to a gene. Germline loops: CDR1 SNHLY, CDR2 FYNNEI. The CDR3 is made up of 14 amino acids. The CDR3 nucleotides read TGTGCCAGCAGTAGGACAGGGGCTGGTGAAAAACTGTTTTTT. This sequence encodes CASSRTGAGEKLFF.

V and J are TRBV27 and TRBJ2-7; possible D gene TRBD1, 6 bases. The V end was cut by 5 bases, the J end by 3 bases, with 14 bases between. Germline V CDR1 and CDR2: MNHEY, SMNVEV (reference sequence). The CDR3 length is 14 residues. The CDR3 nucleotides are TGTGCCAGCAGTCCTAGGGGGACCCTCTACGAGCAGTACGTC. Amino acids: CASSPRGTLYEQYV.

This CDR3 is CASGQEGNTIYF. CDR3 sequence (DNA): TGTGCCAGCGGACAGGAAGGGAACACCATATATTTT. V and J are TRBV19 and TRBJ1-3; 7 bases fit TRBD1. The germline CDR1 and CDR2 sequences are LNHDA and SQIVND (reference sequence). Unmatched junction bases numbered 6, after V lost 9 bases and J lost 7 bases. CDR3 length: 12 amino acids.

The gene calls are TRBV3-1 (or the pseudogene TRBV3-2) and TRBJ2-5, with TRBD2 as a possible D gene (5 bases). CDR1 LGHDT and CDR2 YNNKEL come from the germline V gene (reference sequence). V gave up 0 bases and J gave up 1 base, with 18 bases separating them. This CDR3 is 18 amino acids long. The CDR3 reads CASSQDPVEGALQETQYF. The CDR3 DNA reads TGTGCCAGCAGCCAAGATCCGGTTGAGGGAGCGCTCCAAGAGACCCAGTACTTC.

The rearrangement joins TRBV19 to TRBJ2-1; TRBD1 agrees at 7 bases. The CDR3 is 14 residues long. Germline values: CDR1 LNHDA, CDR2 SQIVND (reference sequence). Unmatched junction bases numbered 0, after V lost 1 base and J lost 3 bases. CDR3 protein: CASSIGQGYNEQFF. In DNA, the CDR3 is TGTGCCAGTAGTATAGGACAGGGCTACAATGAGCAGTTCTTC.

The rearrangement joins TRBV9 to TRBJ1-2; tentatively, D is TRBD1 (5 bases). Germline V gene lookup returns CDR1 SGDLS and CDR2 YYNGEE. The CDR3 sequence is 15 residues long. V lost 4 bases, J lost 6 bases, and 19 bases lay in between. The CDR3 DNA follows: TGTGCCAGCAGCATACCCCTGGGACTCGGGGATGGCTACACCTTC. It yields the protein CASSIPLGLGDGYTF.

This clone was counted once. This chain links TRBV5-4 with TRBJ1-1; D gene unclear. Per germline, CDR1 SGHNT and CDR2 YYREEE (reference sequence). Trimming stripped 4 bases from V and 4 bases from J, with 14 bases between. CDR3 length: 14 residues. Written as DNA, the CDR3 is TGTGCCAGCAGCCCACCCCCAGTTACCACTGAAGCTTTCTTT. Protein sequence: CASSPPPVTTEAFF.

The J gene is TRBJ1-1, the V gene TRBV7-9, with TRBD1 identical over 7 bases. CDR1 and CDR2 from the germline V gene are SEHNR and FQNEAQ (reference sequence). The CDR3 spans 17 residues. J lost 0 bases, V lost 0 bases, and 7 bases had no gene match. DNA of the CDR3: TGTGCCAGCAGCTTAGCCCCAAGACAGGGACTGAACACTGAAGCTTTCTTT. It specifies CASSLAPRQGLNTEAFF.

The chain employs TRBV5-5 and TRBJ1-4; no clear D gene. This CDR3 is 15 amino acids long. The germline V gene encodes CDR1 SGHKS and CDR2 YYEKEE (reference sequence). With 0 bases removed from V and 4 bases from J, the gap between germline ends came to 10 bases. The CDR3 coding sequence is TGTGCCAGCAGCTTGGCCACGTTGAGTAATGAAAAACTGTTTTTT. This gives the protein CASSLATLSNEKLFF.

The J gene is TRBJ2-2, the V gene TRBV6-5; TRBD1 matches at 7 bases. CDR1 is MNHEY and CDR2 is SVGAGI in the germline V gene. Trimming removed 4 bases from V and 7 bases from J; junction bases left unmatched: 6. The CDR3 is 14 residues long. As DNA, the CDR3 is TGTGCCAGCAGTTTTTACAGGGGCGGCGGGGAGCTGTTTTTT. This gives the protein CASSFYRGGGELFF.

Here the CDR3 reads CASSLLQSTNSPLHF. The CDR3 region has the DNA TGTGCCAGCAGCTTGTTACAGTCAACAAATTCACCCCTCCACTTT. The chain recombines TRBV5-5 with TRBJ1-6; D gene unclear. Trimming cost V 1 base and J 7 bases, with 12 bases left between them. The CDR3 loop spans 15 amino acids. The germline V gene has CDR1 SGHKS and CDR2 YYEKEE (reference sequence).

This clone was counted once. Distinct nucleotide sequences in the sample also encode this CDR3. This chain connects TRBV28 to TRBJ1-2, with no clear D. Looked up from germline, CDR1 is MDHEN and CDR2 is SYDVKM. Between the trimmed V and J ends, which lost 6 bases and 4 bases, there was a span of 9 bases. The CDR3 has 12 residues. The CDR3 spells CASSPPVYGYTF. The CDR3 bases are TGTGCCAGCAGCCCTCCTGTCTATGGCTACACCTTC.